Below are 22 T cell receptor beta chains sequenced from a single sample in a study of blood T cell repertoires in COVID-19. Profiled with immunoSEQ multiplex PCR; TCRdb holds only in-frame clones, not every one. The sample carries about 73,000 clones, under 95% recorded once. The sample comprised peripheral blood. These receptors were collected from a woman of 80 years or more with active or convalescent COVID-19.

The chain carries TRBV28 and TRBJ1-5; 8 nucleotides match TRBD1. V dropped 6 bases and J dropped 9; count of bases not matched to a gene: 13. The CDR3 has 15 amino acids. CDR1 is MDHEN, CDR2 SYDVKM, per germline. CDR3 in amino acids: CASSLRGQAPGPQHF. The CDR3 DNA sequence: TGTGCCAGCAGCCTTCGGGGACAGGCCCCTGGGCCCCAGCATTTT.

The chain joins TRBV7-2 to TRBJ1-6, with 8 bases lining up with TRBD1. Looked up from germline, CDR1 is SGHTA and CDR2 is FQGNSA. CDR3 length: 13 residues. V lost 4 bases to trimming and J lost 10 bases; unmatched junction nucleotides: 3. The DNA for the CDR3 is TGTGCCAGCAGCTCAGGGGGCCGGTCACCCCTCCACTTT. Protein product: CASSSGGRSPLHF.

The chain employs TRBV19 and TRBJ1-1, with D unresolved. The CDR3 sequence is 11 residues long. The V and J ends lost 6 bases and 7 bases respectively, with 9 bases between them. Germline lookup yields CDR1 LNHDA and CDR2 SQIVND (reference sequence). The CDR3 reads CASSHGDEAFF. The CDR3 DNA sequence: TGTGCCAGTAGCCACGGGGATGAAGCTTTCTTT.

This rearrangement joins TRBV5-8 to TRBJ2-4, with D possibly matching TRBD1 (6 bases). Germline values: CDR1 SGHTS, CDR2 YDEGEE. The CDR3 extends over 20 amino acids. V lost 5 bases and J 0 bases, leaving 27 bases between the germline ends. CDR3 sequence reads: CASRRPGGGVGGLAKNIQYF. Written as DNA, the CDR3 is TGTGCCAGCAGGAGACCCGGCGGTGGGGTTGGGGGCCTAGCCAAAAACATTCAGTACTTC.

This chain connects TRBV14 to TRBJ1-1, with TRBD1 matching over 8 bases. Germline V gene sequence: CDR1 SGHDN, CDR2 FVKESK. CDR3 length equals 14 residues. The V gene end was trimmed by 5 bases and the J gene end by 4 bases; junction bases not matched to a gene: 6. The CDR3 loop reads CASSDRQGITEAFF. CDR3 DNA sequence: TGTGCCAGCAGCGATAGACAGGGGATCACTGAAGCTTTCTTT.

V usage is TRBV20-1 and J usage is TRBJ2-3; 8 nucleotides line up with TRBD2. The CDR3 runs 16 residues. Per the germline V gene, CDR1 is DFQATT and CDR2 is SNEGSKA (reference sequence). The V and J ends lost 3 bases and 2 bases, in that order; junction bases with no gene match: 10. CDR3 sequence (DNA): TGCAGTGCTAGTTCCTTAGCGGGACCGCCCACAGATACGCAGTATTTT. This sequence encodes CSASSLAGPPTDTQYF.

The chain links TRBV5-1 to TRBJ2-1, with TRBD2 as a possible D gene (6 bases). The CDR3 has 15 amino acids. The germline V gene encodes CDR1 SGHRS and CDR2 YFSETQ. V lost 3 bases and J lost 2, with 12 bases in between. CDR3 protein: CASSSTSPTYNEQFF. CDR3 nucleotide sequence: TGCGCCAGCAGCTCGACTAGTCCGACCTACAATGAGCAGTTCTTC.

This chain connects TRBV5-1 to TRBJ1-5; D is perhaps TRBD1 (5 bases). Trimming removed 4 bases from V and 7 bases from J, with 18 bases in between. Per the germline V gene, CDR1 is SGHRS and CDR2 is YFSETQ. The CDR3 covers 15 residues. The CDR3 DNA is TGCGCCAGCAGCCCCCCGGGACTTCCTGGGCAGCCCCAGCATTTT. This encodes CASSPPGLPGQPQHF. Full variable domain (remainder filled in from reference TRBV5-1 and TRBJ1-5): KAGVTQTPRYLIKTRGQQVTLSCSPISGHRSVSWYQQTPGQGLQFLFEYFSETQRNKGNFPGRFSGRQFSNSRSEMNVSTLELGDSALYLCASSPPGLPGQPQHFGDGTRLSIL.

The chain employs TRBV27 and TRBJ2-7; D unresolved. CDR3 length: 13 amino acids. The germline CDR1 and CDR2 sequences are MNHEY and SMNVEV (reference sequence). V was cut by 4 bases and J by 2 bases, with 9 bases left in between. CDR3 sequence reads: CASSYTMAYEQYF. Here the CDR3 DNA reads TGTGCCAGCAGTTACACAATGGCCTACGAGCAGTACTTC.

This clone was seen a single time. The chain links TRBV4-1 to TRBJ2-7; a possible D gene is TRBD1 (6 bases). The CDR3 is made up of 17 amino acids. CDR1 MGHRA and CDR2 YSYEKL come from the germline V gene. V was shortened by 3 bases and J by 2 bases, with 20 bases between the two germline ends. The chain's CDR3 is CASSHRTTGPSPYEQYF. As DNA, the CDR3 is TGCGCCAGCAGCCACCGGACGACAGGCCCCAGTCCCTACGAGCAGTACTTC.

The V gene is TRBV28, the J gene TRBJ1-2; D unresolved. Looked up from germline, CDR1 is MDHEN and CDR2 is SYDVKM. Trimming stripped 5 bases from V and 13 bases from J, with 20 bases between. CDR3 length equals 13 residues. CDR3 amino acids: CASSIDTWLTSTF. The CDR3, as DNA: TGTGCCAGCAGTATAGACACCTGGCTTACTTCCACCTTC.

The gene calls are TRBV7-2 and TRBJ2-2; TRBD1 matches 10 bases. This CDR3 contains 16 residues. Germline trimming cut 3 bases from V and 5 bases from J; bases unmatched to any gene: 6. CDR1 SGHTA and CDR2 FQGNSA come from the germline V gene. CDR3 amino acids: CASSLRTGGATGELFF. The CDR3 DNA reads as TGTGCCAGCAGCTTGAGGACAGGGGGGGCTACCGGGGAGCTGTTTTTT. The variable domain in full, with the rest retrieved from reference TRBV7-2 and TRBJ2-2, is GAGVSQSPSNKVTEKGKDVELRCDPISGHTALYWYRQSLGQGLEFLIYFQGNSAPDKSGLPSDRFSAERTGGSVSTLTIQRTQQEDSAVYLCASSLRTGGATGELFFGEGSRLTVL.

This chain uses TRBV2 with TRBJ2-7; possible D gene TRBD2, 7 bases. Germline values: CDR1 SNHLY, CDR2 FYNNEI. Trimming removed 5 bases at V and 4 bases at J, with 24 bases between. The CDR3 covers 17 residues. CDR3 in amino acids: CASSYLRGGPSKYEQYF. The CDR3, as DNA: TGTGCCAGCAGTTACCTTAGGGGGGGCCCTTCCAAATACGAGCAGTACTTC.

This sequence joins TRBV7-2 and TRBJ1-4, with D maybe TRBD1 (6 bases). The CDR3 has 16 amino acids. Trimming cost V 5 bases and J 0 bases, with 13 bases left between them. CDR1 is SGHTA and CDR2 is FQGNSA in the germline V gene. The CDR3 is CASSPDRLATNEKLFF. The DNA of the CDR3 is TGTGCCAGCAGCCCTGACAGGTTGGCAACTAATGAAAAACTGTTTTTT.

The CDR3 coding sequence is TGTGCCATCAGTGAATTCACAGGGCAAATTGAAGCTTTCTTT. Translated: CAISEFTGQIEAFF. The V and J genes are TRBV10-3 and TRBJ1-1; D perhaps matches TRBD1 (6 bases). Germline V gene lookup returns CDR1 ENHRY and CDR2 SYGVKD. This CDR3 is 14 amino acids long. V was clipped by 3 bases and J by 7 bases, with 15 bases between them.

The V call is TRBV19, the J call TRBJ2-7; 9 bases match TRBD1. The CDR3 contains 13 residues. The germline gives CDR1 LNHDA, CDR2 SQIVND (reference sequence). V gave up 1 base and J gave up 7 bases; unmatched junction bases: 2. The CDR3: CASSIAGTGEQYF. In DNA form, the CDR3 reads TGTGCCAGTAGTATAGCGGGGACAGGGGAGCAGTACTTC.

The J gene is TRBJ1-3, the V gene TRBV7-9; 9 nucleotides align to TRBD1. The CDR3 is made up of 15 amino acids. The germline V gene encodes CDR1 SEHNR and CDR2 FQNEAQ (reference sequence). The junction had 5 bases not matched to a gene; V was cut back by 5 bases and J by 3 bases. CDR3 coding DNA: TGTGCCAGCAGCAAACAGACAGGGGGTGGAAACACCATATATTTT. Amino acid sequence: CASSKQTGGGNTIYF.

The chain combines TRBV19 with TRBJ1-2; tentatively, D is TRBD1 (6 bases). This CDR3 has 14 amino acids. V gave up 5 bases and J gave up 7 bases, with 17 bases separating them. Germline V CDR1 and CDR2: LNHDA, SQIVND (reference sequence). The CDR3 region has the DNA TGTGCCAGTAGTCCTGGACAGCCTACAGGTGGCTACACCTTC. It yields the protein CASSPGQPTGGYTF.

The chain has TRBV6-5 and TRBJ1-3; no clear D. The CDR3 is made up of 13 amino acids. Germline V CDR1 and CDR2: MNHEY, SVGAGI. The ends were cut back, 0 bases at V and 3 bases at J, with 3 bases in the middle. Here the CDR3 reads CASSYSSGNTIYF. Written as DNA, the CDR3 is TGTGCCAGCAGTTACTCGAGTGGAAACACCATATATTTT.

The chain combines TRBV4-2 with TRBJ2-7, with D tentatively TRBD1 (5 bases). The CDR3 contains 13 residues. Trimming stripped 0 bases from V and 4 bases from J, with 7 bases between. The germline V gene has CDR1 LGHNA and CDR2 YNFKEQ. CDR3: CASSQDDSYEQYF. As DNA, the CDR3 is TGTGCCAGCAGCCAAGACGACAGTTACGAGCAGTACTTC.

The chain joins TRBV11-2 to TRBJ1-3; D not resolved. Trimming cost V 1 base and J 0 bases, with 10 bases left between them. CDR1 and CDR2 from the germline V gene are SGHAT and FQNNGV. The CDR3 runs to 16 residues. The CDR3 nucleotides read TGTGCCAGCAGCTTAGTCCGGGTTGGCTCTGGAAACACCATATATTTT. Its translation: CASSLVRVGSGNTIYF.

This rearrangement joins TRBV18 to TRBJ1-2, with 9 bases that match TRBD1. V dropped 3 bases and J dropped 0; count of bases not matched to a gene: 5. This CDR3 spans 16 amino acids. Germline CDR1 reads KGHSH; CDR2 reads LQKENI. CDR3 amino acids: CASSPGQGIANYGYTF. The DNA of the CDR3 is TGTGCCAGCTCACCTGGACAGGGGATAGCTAACTATGGCTACACCTTC.